The table lists the clone carrying this T cell receptor (beta chain) with a count of one. TCRdb reprocessed the RT-PCR reads via MiXCR and lists one record per CDR3 protein. The sample comprises under 750,000 distinct CDR3 sequences, around 11% of which are singletons, and roughly a tenth rests with the top ten. The data derive from a study of response to subunit inactivated influenza vaccine. The sequence came from a man between 45 and 60 years old who received an inactivated influenza vaccine. The sequencing here drew on PBMCs from blood, taken on the day of vaccination.

CDR3 in DNA: TGTGCCAGCTCACCACGCCGCGGGGACAACTACAATGAGCAGTTCTTC. Its translation is CASSPRRGDNYNEQFF. This chain joins TRBV18 and TRBJ2-1; D may correspond to TRBD1 or TRBD2 (6 bases each). The germline V gene has CDR1 KGHSH and CDR2 LQKENI. V gave up 1 base and J gave up 3 bases, with 13 bases separating them. This CDR3 is 16 amino acids long.